The rows below give T cell receptor beta chains drawn from one sample of a study of tumor-infiltrating lymphocytes in primary liver carcinoma. Using its own MiXCR run on the multiplex PCR reads, TCRdb lists one record per CDR3 protein. The sample lists roughly 190,000 distinct CDR3 sequences; 70% to 90% were seen once. The sequencing input was tumor tissue from primary liver carcinoma. The receptors were gathered from a man aged 35-49 years with primary liver carcinoma and hepatitis B virus infection. Each CDR3 is given with its conserved first and last residue.

J: .; V: TRBV6-2/TRBV6-3; CDR3: CASSYDVPYEQFF
J: TRBJ2-5; V: TRBV29-1; CDR3: CSVYLIAGRMTHYF
J: TRBJ2-7; V: TRBV6-6; CDR3: CVSSYSDRFGEQYF
J: TRBJ2-4; V: TRBV2; CDR3: CASRGRGSIQYF
J: TRBJ2-6; V: TRBV11-2; CDR3: CASSMGGETGISLSGGNVLTF
J: TRBJ2-2; V: TRBV7-9; CDR3: CASGAGTGMAGELYF
J: TRBJ2-1; V: TRBV11-2; CDR3: CASNLVLLSYNEQFF
J: TRBJ2-7; V: TRBV10-2; CDR3: CASSESTGMNEQYF
J: TRBJ1-6; V: TRBV11-1; CDR3: CASSRILVTPIHF
J: TRBJ2-3; V: TRBV4-1; CDR3: CASSQTTAPPTYSTDTQYF
J: TRBJ1-2; V: TRBV10-2; CDR3: CASCEIVNFGYTF
J: TRBJ2-7; V: TRBV7-8; CDR3: CTSSRDSDRSYEQYF
J: TRBJ1-1; V: TRBV11-1; CDR3: CAGNPRQGRNSEAFF
J: TRBJ2-6; V: TRBV7-8; CDR3: CASRLDGRGAGANFLTF
J: TRBJ2-7; V: TRBV29-1; CDR3: CSIIGRFDGPHSYEQYF
J: TRBJ1-2; V: TRBV29-1; CDR3: CSVGPPTGTQVTNYGYTF
J: TRBJ1-6; V: TRBV4-3; CDR3: CASSSWDRGKNSLLHF
J: TRBJ1-1; V: TRBV12-3/TRBV12-4; CDR3: CASTGHGGEAFF
J: TRBJ2-7; V: TRBV20-1; CDR3: CSARAGTGSTKQYF
J: TRBJ2-7; V: TRBV6-6; CDR3: CANSHYPGRSSYEQYF
J: TRBJ2-1; V: TRBV10-3; CDR3: CVIRGTQGNEHFF
J: TRBJ2-3; V: TRBV13; CDR3: CASRSRVISDTQYF
J: TRBJ2-6; V: TRBV29-1; CDR3: CSVAASGANVLIF
J: TRBJ1-4; V: TRBV6-2/TRBV6-3; CDR3: CASRALVRTNERLFF
J: TRBJ2-7; V: TRBV5-1; CDR3: CASSLNSGPVMYEQYF
J: TRBJ2-1; V: TRBV11-1; CDR3: CASSSTGRGGNEELF
J: TRBJ2-1; V: TRBV5-4; CDR3: CASSQGGQGRSGEQLF
J: TRBJ2-5; V: TRBV7-9; CDR3: CASSPRGRDKETQNF